This TCR beta chain was obtained from a study of OX40 agonist ivuxolimab in advanced cancers. Study background: Past anti-PD-1, anti-PD-L1 or anti-CTLA-4 therapy was accepted, and 30% to 50% had received some.

Assay used: immunoSEQ multiplex PCR; TCRdb lists only in-frame clones, some missing. The top ten hold 1.5% to 2% of the sample, which has fewer than 90,000 clones, about 90% seen once. CDR1 is LNHDA, CDR2 SQIVND, per germline (reference sequence). Trimming cost V 3 bases and J 3 bases; bases outside gene matches: 5. The CDR3 totals 15 residues. The sequence derives from an adult with an advanced solid tumor such as melanoma, head and neck, liver or kidney cancer. The specimen comprised CD4+ or CD8+ T cells sorted from blood, sampled in a trial of the OX40 agonist ivuxolimab. The J gene is TRBJ1-5, the V gene TRBV19; TRBD1 agrees at 7 bases. The CDR3 sequence is CASSIPGQINQPQHF. The CDR3 DNA follows: TGTGCCAGTAGTATCCCGGGACAGATCAATCAGCCCCAGCATTTT.